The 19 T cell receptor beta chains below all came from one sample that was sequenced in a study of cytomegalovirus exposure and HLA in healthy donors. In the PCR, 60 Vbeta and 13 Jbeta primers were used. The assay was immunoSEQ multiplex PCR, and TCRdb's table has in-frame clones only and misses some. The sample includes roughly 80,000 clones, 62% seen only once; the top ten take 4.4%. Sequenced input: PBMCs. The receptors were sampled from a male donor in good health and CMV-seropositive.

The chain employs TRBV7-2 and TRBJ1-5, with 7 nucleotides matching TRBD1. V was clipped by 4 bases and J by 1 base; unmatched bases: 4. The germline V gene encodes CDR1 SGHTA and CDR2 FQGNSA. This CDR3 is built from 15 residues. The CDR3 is CASSSGGASNQPQHF. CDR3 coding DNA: TGTGCCAGCAGCTCAGGGGGTGCGAGCAATCAGCCCCAGCATTTT.

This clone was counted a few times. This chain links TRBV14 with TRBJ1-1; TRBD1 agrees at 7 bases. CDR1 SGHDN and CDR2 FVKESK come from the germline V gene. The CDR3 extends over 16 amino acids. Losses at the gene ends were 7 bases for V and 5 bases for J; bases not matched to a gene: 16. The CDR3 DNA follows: TGTGCCAGCACCACAGGGGAACCCCTCAGGGGGACTGAAGCTTTCTTT. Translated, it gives CASTTGEPLRGTEAFF.

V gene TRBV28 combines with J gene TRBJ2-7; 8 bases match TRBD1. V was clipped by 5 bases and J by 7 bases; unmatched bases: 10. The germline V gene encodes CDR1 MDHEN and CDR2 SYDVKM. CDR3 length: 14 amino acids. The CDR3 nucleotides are TGTGCCAGCAGTCCCCCTCGGACAGGGTTAGAGCAGTACTTC. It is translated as CASSPPRTGLEQYF.

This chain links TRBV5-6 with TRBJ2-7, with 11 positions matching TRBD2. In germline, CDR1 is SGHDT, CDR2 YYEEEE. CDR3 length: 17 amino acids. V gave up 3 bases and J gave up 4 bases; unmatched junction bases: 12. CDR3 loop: CASSSTSTGLAVYEQYF. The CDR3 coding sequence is TGTGCCAGCAGCTCTACCAGCACGGGACTAGCGGTTTACGAGCAGTACTTC.

The CDR3 spells CASRSRGLVNENEQFF. The CDR3 region has the DNA TGTGCCAGCAGGAGTAGGGGGCTAGTAAATGAGAATGAGCAGTTCTTC. The chain carries TRBV2 and TRBJ2-1; 7 nucleotides align to TRBD1. The CDR3 loop spans 16 amino acids. Germline V gives CDR1 SNHLY, CDR2 FYNNEI. Trimming cost V 6 bases and J 7 bases; bases outside gene matches: 15. The whole variable domain, filled in from reference TRBV2 and TRBJ2-1, reads EPEVTQTPSHQVTQMGQEVILRCVPISNHLYFYWYRQILGQKVEFLVSFYNNEISEKSEIFDDQFSVERPDGSNFTLKIRSTKLEDSAMYFCASRSRGLVNENEQFFGPGTRLTVL.

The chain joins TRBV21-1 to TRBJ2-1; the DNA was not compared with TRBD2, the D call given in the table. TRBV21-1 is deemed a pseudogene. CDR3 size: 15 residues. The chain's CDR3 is CASSTSGLEKNEQFF. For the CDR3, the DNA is TGTGCCAGCAGCACGTCGGGACTAGAAAAGAATGAGCAGTTCTTC.

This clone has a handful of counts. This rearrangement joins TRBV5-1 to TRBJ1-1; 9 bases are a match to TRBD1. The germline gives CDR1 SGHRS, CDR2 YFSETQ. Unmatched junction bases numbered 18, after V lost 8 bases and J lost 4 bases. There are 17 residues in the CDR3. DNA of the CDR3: TGCGCCAGGAGGAGCTCCCTCTCCGGGACAGGGTTCACTGAAGCTTTCTTT. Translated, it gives CARRSSLSGTGFTEAFF.

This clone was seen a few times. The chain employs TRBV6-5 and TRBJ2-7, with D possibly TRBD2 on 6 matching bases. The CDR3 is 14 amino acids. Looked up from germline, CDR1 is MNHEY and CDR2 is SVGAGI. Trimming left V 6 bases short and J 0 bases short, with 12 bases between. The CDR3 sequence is CASRTSRSSYEQYF. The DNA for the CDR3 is TGTGCCAGCAGAACTAGCCGAAGCTCCTACGAGCAGTACTTC.

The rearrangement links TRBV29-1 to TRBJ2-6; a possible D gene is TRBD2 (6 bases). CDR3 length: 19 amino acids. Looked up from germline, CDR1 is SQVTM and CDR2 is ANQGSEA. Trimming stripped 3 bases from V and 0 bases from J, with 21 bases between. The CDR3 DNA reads TGCAGCGTTGATGGGGCGGTGGAGGAGGGTTACTCTGGGGCCAACGTCCTGACTTTC. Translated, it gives CSVDGAVEEGYSGANVLTF.

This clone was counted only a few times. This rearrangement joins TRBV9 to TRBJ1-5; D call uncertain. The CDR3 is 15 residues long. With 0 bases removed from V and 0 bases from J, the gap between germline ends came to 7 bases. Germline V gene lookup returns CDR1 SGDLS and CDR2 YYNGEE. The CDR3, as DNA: TGTGCCAGCAGCGTAGATGACTATAGCAATCAGCCCCAGCATTTT. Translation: CASSVDDYSNQPQHF.

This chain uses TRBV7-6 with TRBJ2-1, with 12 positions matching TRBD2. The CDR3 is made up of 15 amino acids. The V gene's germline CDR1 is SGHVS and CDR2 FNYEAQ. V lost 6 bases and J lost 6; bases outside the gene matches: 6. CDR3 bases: TGTGCCAGCAGTCGACTAGCGGGAGAGGGCAATGAGCAGTTCTTC. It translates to CASSRLAGEGNEQFF. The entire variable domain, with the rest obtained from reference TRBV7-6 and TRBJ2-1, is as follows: GAGVSQSPRYKVTKRGQDVALRCDPISGHVSLYWYRQALGQGPEFLTYFNYEAQQDKSGLPNDRFSAERPEGSISTLTIQRTEQRDSAMYRCASSRLAGEGNEQFFGPGTRLTVL.

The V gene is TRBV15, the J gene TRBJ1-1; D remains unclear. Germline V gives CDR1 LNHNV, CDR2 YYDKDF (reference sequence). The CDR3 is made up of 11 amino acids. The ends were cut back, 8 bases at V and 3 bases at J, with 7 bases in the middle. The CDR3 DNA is TGTGCCACCGGGAGCCACACTGAAGCTTTCTTT. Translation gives CATGSHTEAFF.

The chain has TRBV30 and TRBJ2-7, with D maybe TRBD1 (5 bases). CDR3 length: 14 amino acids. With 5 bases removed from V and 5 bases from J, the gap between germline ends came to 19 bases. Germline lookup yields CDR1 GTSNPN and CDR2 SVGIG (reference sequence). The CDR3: CAWGQDSTRNEQYF. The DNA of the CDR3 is TGTGCCTGGGGGCAAGACAGTACTCGCAACGAGCAGTACTTC.

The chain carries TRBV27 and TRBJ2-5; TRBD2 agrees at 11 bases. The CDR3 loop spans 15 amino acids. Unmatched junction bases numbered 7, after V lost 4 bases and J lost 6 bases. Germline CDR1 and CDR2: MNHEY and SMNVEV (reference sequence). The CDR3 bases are TGTGCCAGCAGTTGGGGTAGCGGGAGGGGACAGACCCAGTACTTC. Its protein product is CASSWGSGRGQTQYF.

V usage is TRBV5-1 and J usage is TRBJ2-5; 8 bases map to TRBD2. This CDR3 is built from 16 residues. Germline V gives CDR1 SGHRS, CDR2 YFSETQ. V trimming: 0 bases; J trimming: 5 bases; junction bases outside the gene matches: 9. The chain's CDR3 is CASSLVSGAPRETQYF. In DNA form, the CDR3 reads TGCGCCAGCAGCTTGGTTAGCGGGGCCCCCAGGGAGACCCAGTACTTC.

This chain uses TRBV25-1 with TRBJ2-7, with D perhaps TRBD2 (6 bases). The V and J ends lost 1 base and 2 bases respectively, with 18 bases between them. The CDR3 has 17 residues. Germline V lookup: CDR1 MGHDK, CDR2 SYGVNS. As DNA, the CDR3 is TGTGCCAGCAGTGAATCTTTTGGGGACTCCCGGACCTACGAGCAGTACTTC. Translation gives CASSESFGDSRTYEQYF.

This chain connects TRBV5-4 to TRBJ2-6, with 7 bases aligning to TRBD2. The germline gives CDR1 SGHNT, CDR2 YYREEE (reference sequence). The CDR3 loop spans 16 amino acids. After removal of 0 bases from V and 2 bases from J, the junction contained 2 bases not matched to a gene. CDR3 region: CASSLVAGAGANVLTF. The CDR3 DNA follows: TGTGCCAGCAGCTTGGTGGCGGGAGCTGGGGCCAACGTCCTGACTTTC.

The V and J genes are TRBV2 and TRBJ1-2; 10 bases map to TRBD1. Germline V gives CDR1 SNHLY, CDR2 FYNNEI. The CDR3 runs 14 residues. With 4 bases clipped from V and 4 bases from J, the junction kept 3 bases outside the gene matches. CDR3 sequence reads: CASSGRDRGYGYTF. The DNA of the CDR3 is TGTGCCAGCAGTGGCCGGGACAGGGGCTATGGCTACACCTTC.

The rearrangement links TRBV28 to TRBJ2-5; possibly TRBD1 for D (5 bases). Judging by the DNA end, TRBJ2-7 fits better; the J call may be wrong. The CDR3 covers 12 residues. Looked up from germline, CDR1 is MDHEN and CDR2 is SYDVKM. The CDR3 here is CASTQGLGEQYF. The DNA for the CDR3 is TGTGCCAGCACCCAGGGTCTCGGCGAGCAGTACTTC.